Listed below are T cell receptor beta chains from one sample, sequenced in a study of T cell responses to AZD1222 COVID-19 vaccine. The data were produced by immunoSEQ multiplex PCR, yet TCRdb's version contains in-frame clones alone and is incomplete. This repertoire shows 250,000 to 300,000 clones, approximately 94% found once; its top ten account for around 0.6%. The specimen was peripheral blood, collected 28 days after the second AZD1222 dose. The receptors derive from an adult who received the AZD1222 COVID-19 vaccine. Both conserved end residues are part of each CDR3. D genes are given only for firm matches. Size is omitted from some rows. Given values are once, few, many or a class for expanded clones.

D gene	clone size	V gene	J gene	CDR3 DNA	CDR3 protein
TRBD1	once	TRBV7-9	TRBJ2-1	TGTGCCAGCAGCATATCCGGGACAGGGACTGAGCAGTTCTTC	CASSISGTGTEQFF
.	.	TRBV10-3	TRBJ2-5	TGTGCCATGGGGGCCCAAGAGACCCAGTACTTC	CAMGAQETQYF
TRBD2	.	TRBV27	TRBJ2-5	TGTGCCAGCAGTTTTGGGGCCGGGAGGGAAGAGACCCAGTACTTC	CASSFGAGREETQYF
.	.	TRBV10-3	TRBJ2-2	TGTGCCATCAGTGAGTCGGCTAGCCCCACCGGGGAGCTGTTTTTT	CAISESASPTGELFF
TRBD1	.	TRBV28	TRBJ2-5	TGTGCCAGCAGTTCCTTCGACAGGGGGGAGACCCAGTACTTC	CASSSFDRGETQYF
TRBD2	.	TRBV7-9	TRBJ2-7	TGTGCCAGCAGCTTAGGATCAGGGCGGGAGCCGTACTTC	CASSLGSGREPYF
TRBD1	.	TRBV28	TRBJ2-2	TGTGCCAGCAGTTTAACGGGACAGGGCAACACCGGGGAGCTGTTTTTT	CASSLTGQGNTGELFF
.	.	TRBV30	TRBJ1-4	TGTGCCTGGAGTAGGGGCAGTACTAATGAAAAACTGTTTTTT	CAWSRGSTNEKLFF
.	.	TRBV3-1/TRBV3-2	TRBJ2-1	TGTGCCAGCAGCAGGGACGGACACAATGAGCAGTTCTTC	CASSRDGHNEQFF
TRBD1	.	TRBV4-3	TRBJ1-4	TGCGCCAGCAGCCAGGGGGACAGGGCCGGTGAAAAACTGTTTTTT	CASSQGDRAGEKLFF
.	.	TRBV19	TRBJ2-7	TGTGCCAGTTCCGCGGTTGGGAGCTCCTACGAGCAGTACTTC	CASSAVGSSYEQYF
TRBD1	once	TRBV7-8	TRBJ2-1	TGTGCCAGCAGACGGACAGGGCAAAATGAGCAGTTCTTC	CASRRTGQNEQFF
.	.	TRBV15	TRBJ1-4	TGTGCCACCAGCAGAGTACGGGGAAGGGAAAAACTGTTTTTT	CATSRVRGREKLFF
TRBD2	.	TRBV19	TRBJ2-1	TGTGCCAGTAGGAGGACTAGCCGCCGGTACAATGAGCAGTTCTTC	CASRRTSRRYNEQFF
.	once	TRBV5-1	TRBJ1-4	TGCGCCAGCAGCCCGGGGCACCGTAATGAAAAACTGTTTTTT	CASSPGHRNEKLFF
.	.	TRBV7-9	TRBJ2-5	TGTGCCAGCAGCTTAGTTCCGACAGCCCAAGAGACCCAGTACTTC	CASSLVPTAQETQYF
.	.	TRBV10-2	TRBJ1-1	TGCGCCAGCACTGAGGGGGGAATCGGGAACACTGAAGCTTTCTTT	CASTEGGIGNTEAFF
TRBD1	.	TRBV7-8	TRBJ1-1	TGTGCCAGCAGCCGGGACAGGGCGGTCATGAACACTGAAGCTTTCTTT	CASSRDRAVMNTEAFF
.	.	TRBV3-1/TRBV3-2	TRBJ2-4	TGTGCCAGCAGCCAAATGAGTGCCGGCGGGGCCAAAAACATTCAGTACTTC	CASSQMSAGGAKNIQYF
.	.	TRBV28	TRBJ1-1	TGTGCCAGCAGAAGGGGCGGACAGAACACTGAAGCTTTCTTT	CASRRGGQNTEAFF
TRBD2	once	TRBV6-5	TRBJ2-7	TGTGCCAGCAGCTCTAGCGGGTTCTCCTACGAGCAGTACTTC	CASSSSGFSYEQYF
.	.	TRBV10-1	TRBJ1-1	TGCGCCAGCAGCCCAGGGCATTCCCTTGCTGAAGCTTTCTTT	CASSPGHSLAEAFF
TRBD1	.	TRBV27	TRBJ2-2	TGTGCCAGCGGACCCAGGGGGACCTCGAACACCGGGGAGCTGTTTTTT	CASGPRGTSNTGELFF
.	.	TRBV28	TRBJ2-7	TGTGCCAGCAGTTTGCTTGATAGCCGAGAGCAGTACTTC	CASSLLDSREQYF
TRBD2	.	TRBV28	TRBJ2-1	TGTGCCAGCAGTTTGGGGCGGGGGGGCTACAATGAGCAGTTCTTC	CASSLGRGGYNEQFF
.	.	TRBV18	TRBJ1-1	TGTGCCAGCTCACGTAGCGCGGGGAACACTGAAGCTTTCTTT	CASSRSAGNTEAFF
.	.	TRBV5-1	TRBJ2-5	TGCGCCAGCAGCTTGGGGGACACTCAGCACCAAGAGACCCAGTACTTC	CASSLGDTQHQETQYF
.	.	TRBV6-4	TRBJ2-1	TGTGCCAGCAGTGACTCTCGAGGCGGCAGCAATGAGCAGTTCTTC	CASSDSRGGSNEQFF
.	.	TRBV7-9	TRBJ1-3	TGTGCCAGCAGCCCACTCGGGGGGTCTGGAAACACCATATATTTT	CASSPLGGSGNTIYF
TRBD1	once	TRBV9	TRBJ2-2	TGTGCCAGCAGCCAGGGACAGGGGATTAACACCGGGGAGCTGTTTTTT	CASSQGQGINTGELFF
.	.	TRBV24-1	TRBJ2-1	TGTGCCACCAGTGGGGTCAATGAGCAGTTCTTC	CATSGVNEQFF
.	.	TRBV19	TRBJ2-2	TGTGCCAGTCGGGGGCCTTCGAACACCGGGGAGCTGTTTTTT	CASRGPSNTGELFF
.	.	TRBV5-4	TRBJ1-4	TGTGCCAGCAGGGCTTATGACAGAGGAGAAAAACTGTTTTTT	CASRAYDRGEKLFF
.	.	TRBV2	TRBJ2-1	TGTGCCAGCAGTTACGATAGAAATGAGCAGTTCTTC	CASSYDRNEQFF
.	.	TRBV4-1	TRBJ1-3	TGCGCCAGCAGCCAAGAAGGGGGACGCTCTGGAAACACCATATATTTT	CASSQEGGRSGNTIYF
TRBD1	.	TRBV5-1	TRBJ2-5	TGCGCCAGCAGCCTCGAGGGACAGGGCTCAGGGGCCCAGTACTTC	CASSLEGQGSGAQYF
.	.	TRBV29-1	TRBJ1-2	TGCAGCGTAGGAGGGACATACTATGGCTACACCTTC	CSVGGTYYGYTF
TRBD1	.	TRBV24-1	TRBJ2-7	TGTGCCTCTTCCGCCGGGACAGCCTCCTACGAGCAGTACTTC	CASSAGTASYEQYF
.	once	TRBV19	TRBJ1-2	TGTGCCAGTAGTATCTCCTGGGGGGCGATAGGTGGCTACACCTTC	CASSISWGAIGGYTF
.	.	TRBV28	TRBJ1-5	TGTGCCAGCAGCCTGACCAGCGGGCAGCCCCAGCATTTT	CASSLTSGQPQHF
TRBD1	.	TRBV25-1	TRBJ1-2	TGTGCCAGCAGTTTCCGGGGACAGGGACCGTATGGCTACACCTTC	CASSFRGQGPYGYTF
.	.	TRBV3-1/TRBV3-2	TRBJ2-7	TGTGCCAGCAGCCAAGATACGTCTGACCGTCCCTACGAGCAGTACTTC	CASSQDTSDRPYEQYF
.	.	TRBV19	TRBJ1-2	TGTGCCAGTACCGATGGGTCTAACTATGGCTACACCTTC	CASTDGSNYGYTF
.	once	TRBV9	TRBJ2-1	TGTGCCAGCAGCGTAGAGGTAGGAGTGAGCTCCTACAATGAGCAGTTCTTC	CASSVEVGVSSYNEQFF
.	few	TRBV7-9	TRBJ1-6	TGTGCCAGCAGCTTCGGAGGGCAGGAGACTTCACCCCTCCACTTT	CASSFGGQETSPLHF
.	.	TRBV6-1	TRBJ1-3	TGTGCCAGCAGTGAAGCGTTCTCGCAGGCCGGAGGAAACACCATATATTTT	CASSEAFSQAGGNTIYF
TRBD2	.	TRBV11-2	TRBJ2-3	TGTGCCAGCAGCTTCCGACTAGCGGGGGGGCGCATAGATACGCAGTATTTT	CASSFRLAGGRIDTQYF
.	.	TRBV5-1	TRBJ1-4	TGCGCCAGCAGCCCGGGCGGGGTTCAGGATGAAAAACTGTTTTTT	CASSPGGVQDEKLFF
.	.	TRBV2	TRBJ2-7	TGTGCCAGCAGATCCCACGGGGCAGGCTACGAGCAGTACTTC	CASRSHGAGYEQYF
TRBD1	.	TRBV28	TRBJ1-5	TGTGCCAGCAGTTCCGGACAGGGAGGTTATCAGCCCCAGCATTTT	CASSSGQGGYQPQHF
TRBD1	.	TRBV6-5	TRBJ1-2	TGTGCCAGCAGTAAACGGACAGGCCTGGGGTATGGCTACACCTTC	CASSKRTGLGYGYTF
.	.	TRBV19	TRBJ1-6	TGTGCCACCTCAGGTTCCTCTGGGGGTAATTCACCCCTCCACTTT	CATSGSSGGNSPLHF
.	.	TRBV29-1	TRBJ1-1	TGCAGCGTTGAAGTGTTGAGTGGGGCCGGTGGAGCTTTCTTT	CSVEVLSGAGGAFF
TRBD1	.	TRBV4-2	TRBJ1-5	TGTGCCAGCAGCCAAGATTGGGGACAGGAGAATCAGCCCCAGCATTTT	CASSQDWGQENQPQHF
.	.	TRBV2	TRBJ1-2	TGTGCCAGCAGTGAATTGGGGAGTGCCGGGGGCTATGGCTACACCTTC	CASSELGSAGGYGYTF
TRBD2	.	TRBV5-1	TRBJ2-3	TGCGCCAGCAGCTCCACCCTAGCGGCGAGGGGATCAGATACGCAGTATTTT	CASSSTLAARGSDTQYF
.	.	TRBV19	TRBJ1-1	TGTGCCAGTAGAAGAGGCAGCTTGAACACTGAAGCTTTCTTT	CASRRGSLNTEAFF
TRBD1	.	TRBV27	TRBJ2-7	TGTGCCAGCAGGGTACAGGGGGCCCACCTCTACGAGCAGTACTTC	CASRVQGAHLYEQYF
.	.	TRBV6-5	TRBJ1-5	TGTGCCAGCGGTATGATGGGTGATCAGCCCCAGCATTTT	CASGMMGDQPQHF